The following is a TCR beta chain sequence with its context. Its target is not known. Produced via immunoSEQ multiplex PCR; TCRdb's table is partial and in-frame only. The table has approximately 150,000 clones, roughly nine tenths seen once. CDR3 size: 14 residues. Trimming cost V 2 bases and J 4 bases, with 11 bases left between them. Per germline, CDR1 SGHDT and CDR2 YYEEEE. This sample was taken from a study of T cell responses to AZD1222 COVID-19 vaccine. Overall study results and limits: Repertoire collection took place solely once the T cell response had peaked. Increases in Spike-specific TCR breadth and depth were seen after two AZD1222 doses.

This specimen was peripheral blood, taken 28 days after the second AZD1222 dose. The V and J genes are TRBV5-6 and TRBJ2-3; a weak D match, TRBD1 (5 bases). The sequence came from an adult who received the AZD1222 COVID-19 vaccine. The CDR3 DNA is TGTGCCAGCAGCTTCGGCAGGGCAGCAGATACGCAGTATTTT. It is translated as CASSFGRAADTQYF.